Presented here are 17 T cell receptor beta chains from one specimen sequenced in a study of persistence of HIV-infected CD4 T cells. The libraries were made with immunoSEQ version 4 in survey mode. Clones were sequenced by immunoSEQ multiplex PCR, and TCRdb holds only the in-frame ones, with some missing. The sample includes about 40,000 clones, around 82% of them seen just once. An overlapping HIV-1 Gag peptide pool stimulated these cells at 1 ug/peptide/mL. CD40L-negative CD69-negative CD45RO-high memory CD4+ T cells were sorted as populations depleted of antigen-responding cells. These receptors lack a known antigen. The sequencing here drew on CD4+ T cells sorted from PBMCs after 18-hour stimulation, taken from a patient who received antiretroviral therapy. These receptors were taken from an adult man with HIV who was CMV-seropositive.

Worth noting for this clone: In this CDR3 the conserved last residue, phenylalanine or tryptophan, is missing, so a read error is likely. The DNA is omitted, as the CDR3 cannot be located on it reliably, and the CDR3 follows TCRdb's listing. This chain uses TRBV13 with TRBJ2-7; the table's TRBD1 call for D was not verified on the DNA. The germline V gene has CDR1 PRHDT and CDR2 FYEKMQ (reference sequence). The CDR3 is 9 residues long, ends included. CDR3 protein: CASSPLGQI.

This clone has just one count. The chain is built from TRBV20-1 and TRBJ1-3; TRBD1 matches 8 bases. V shed 3 bases and J 6 bases; nucleotides not matched to a gene: 4. The CDR3 length is 13 residues. Germline V gene sequence: CDR1 DFQATT, CDR2 SNEGSKA (reference sequence). The DNA of the CDR3 is TGCAGTGCTAGTTCAGGGGGCTTAAACACCATATATTTT. The encoded protein is CSASSGGLNTIYF.

The rearrangement links TRBV6-5 to TRBJ2-1; D not resolved. Germline CDR1 MNHEY, CDR2 SVGAGI. The CDR3 extends over 13 amino acids. V shed 6 bases and J shed 3 bases, with 9 bases lying between them. The CDR3 spells CASSPGFYNEQFF. The CDR3 bases are TGTGCCAGCAGCCCCGGATTCTACAATGAGCAGTTCTTC.

The chain joins TRBV6-1 to TRBJ1-5, with D perhaps TRBD1 (6 bases). The ends were cut back, 2 bases at V and 9 bases at J, with 11 bases in the middle. The CDR3 contains 13 residues. Germline V gene lookup returns CDR1 MNHNS and CDR2 SASEGT. CDR3 bases: TGTGCCAGCAGTGAACAGGGGCCAGGGCCCCAGCATTTT. It encodes CASSEQGPGPQHF.

The chain couples TRBV19 to TRBJ1-3, with TRBD1 matching 8 bases. CDR3 length: 16 residues. The V gene's germline CDR1 is LNHDA and CDR2 SQIVND (reference sequence). The V gene end was trimmed by 4 bases and the J gene end by 2 bases; junction bases not matched to a gene: 7. The CDR3 loop reads CASSTPGTGPGNTIYF. CDR3 sequence (DNA): TGTGCCAGTAGTACCCCCGGGACAGGCCCTGGAAACACCATATATTTT.

The chain links TRBV30 to TRBJ2-3, with a possible D match to TRBD2 (5 bases). This CDR3 has 13 residues. The V and J ends lost 8 bases and 6 bases respectively, with 18 bases between them. The germline CDR1 and CDR2 sequences are GTSNPN and SVGIG (reference sequence). The CDR3 protein is CARGSDWPDTQYF. The DNA for the CDR3 is TGTGCCCGGGGTTCAGATTGGCCCGATACGCAGTATTTT.

The rearrangement links TRBV5-1 to TRBJ2-7, with 11 positions matching TRBD1. Germline V lookup: CDR1 SGHRS, CDR2 YFSETQ. The trim removed 4 bases at V and 3 bases at J, leaving 6 bases unmatched. This CDR3 is built from 15 residues. CDR3 protein: CASSLGQGAFYEQYF. CDR3 in DNA: TGCGCCAGCAGCCTTGGACAGGGGGCATTCTACGAGCAGTACTTC.

This clone was found a few times. The chain joins TRBV30 to TRBJ2-7; unclear D gene. V was cut by 5 bases and J by 2 bases, with 7 bases left in between. CDR1 and CDR2 (germline): GTSNPN, SVGIG (reference sequence). This CDR3 is built from 11 residues. The CDR3 nucleotides are TGTGCCTGGGGCAGTACCTACGAGCAGTACTTC. This translates into CAWGSTYEQYF.

This clone was found a few times. This chain links TRBV23-1 with TRBJ1-1; D may be TRBD1 (5 bases). TRBV23-1 is designated an ORF whose function remains uncertain. The germline V and J ends were trimmed by 7 bases and 0 bases, with 18 bases remaining between them. The CDR3 is 16 amino acids. The CDR3 nucleotides read TGCGCCAGCAAGCAGATGGGACGGATCATGAACACTGAAGCTTTCTTT. It translates to CASKQMGRIMNTEAFF.

Points on this clone: A much larger clone is a single base away; this may be a read error. Other DNA sequences of this sample code for an identical CDR3. V usage is TRBV2 and J usage is TRBJ1-3; a possible D gene is TRBD1 (5 bases). Trimming took off 1 base at V and 0 bases at J, with 10 bases between the two ends. Germline lookup yields CDR1 SNHLY and CDR2 FYNNEI. The CDR3 runs to 16 residues. This CDR3 is CASSEGQRYSGNTIYF. CDR3 sequence (DNA): TGTGCCAGCAGTGAAGGACAGCGCTACTCTGGAAACACCATATATTTT.

This clone was detected only a few times. This sequence joins TRBV7-6 and TRBJ2-7, with TRBD2 matching over 11 bases. Per germline, CDR1 SGHVS and CDR2 FNYEAQ. V shed 1 base, J shed 4 bases, and the junction held 12 bases outside the gene matches. This CDR3 has 18 residues. The CDR3 DNA reads as TGTGCCAGCAGCTTAGTAGTGTCGACTAGCGGGATCACTTACGAGCAGTACTTC. Its protein is CASSLVVSTSGITYEQYF.

This rearrangement joins TRBV9 to TRBJ1-5; D gene uncertain. This CDR3 spans 14 amino acids. The germline V gene has CDR1 SGDLS and CDR2 YYNGEE. V shed 0 bases and J shed 1 base, with 5 bases lying between them. As DNA, the CDR3 is TGTGCCAGCAGCGTAGCCGAGAGCAATCAGCCCCAGCATTTT. Translation: CASSVAESNQPQHF.

This rearrangement joins TRBV19 to TRBJ1-5; no firm D call. In germline, CDR1 is LNHDA, CDR2 SQIVND (reference sequence). The V and J ends lost 2 bases and 0 bases respectively, with 8 bases between them. CDR3 length: 15 amino acids. CDR3 sequence: CASSIWRDSNQPQHF. The CDR3 DNA reads TGTGCCAGTAGTATATGGAGAGATAGCAATCAGCCCCAGCATTTT.

This clone was seen a handful of times. The V and J genes are TRBV4-2 and TRBJ2-1, with 12 bases aligning to TRBD2. The V gene's germline CDR1 is LGHNA and CDR2 YNFKEQ. With 4 bases clipped from V and 7 bases from J, the junction kept 5 bases outside the gene matches. This CDR3 spans 15 amino acids. The CDR3 DNA reads as TGTGCCAGCAGCCGTGGACTAGCGGGACGGAATGAGCAGTTCTTC. This codes for CASSRGLAGRNEQFF.

This chain connects TRBV7-6 to TRBJ1-2; D unresolved. V dropped 0 bases and J dropped 0 bases, with 8 bases sitting between them. The germline gives CDR1 SGHVS, CDR2 FNYEAQ. The CDR3 runs to 15 residues. The CDR3 loop reads CASSLAAEANYGYTF. The CDR3 nucleotides are TGTGCCAGCAGCTTAGCGGCCGAAGCTAACTATGGCTACACCTTC. Based on the CDR3 plus reference TRBV7-6 and TRBJ1-2, the full variable domain is GAGVSQSPRYKVTKRGQDVALRCDPISGHVSLYWYRQALGQGPEFLTYFNYEAQQDKSGLPNDRFSAERPEGSISTLTIQRTEQRDSAMYRCASSLAAEANYGYTFGSGTRLTVV.

J is TRBJ1-4 and V is TRBV2; D is unresolved. The CDR3 extends over 15 amino acids. Trimming took off 2 bases at V and 7 bases at J, with 14 bases between the two ends. Looked up from germline, CDR1 is SNHLY and CDR2 is FYNNEI. Here the CDR3 DNA reads TGTGCCAGCAGTGAATTCGGGTCCCAAACTGAAAAACTGTTTTTT. As protein: CASSEFGSQTEKLFF.

This clone was observed a handful of times. One junction end does not reproduce the germline sequence, and a read error may be involved. This chain joins TRBV3-1 (or the pseudogene TRBV3-2) and TRBJ2-2; 11 bases agree with TRBD2. CDR1 and CDR2 (germline): LGHDT, YNNKEL (reference sequence). The CDR3 runs 15 residues. The CDR3 here is CASSQDRGSGGVLFF. The CDR3 region has the DNA TGTGCCAGCAGCCAAGATCGGGGTAGCGGGGGGGTGCTGTTTTTT.